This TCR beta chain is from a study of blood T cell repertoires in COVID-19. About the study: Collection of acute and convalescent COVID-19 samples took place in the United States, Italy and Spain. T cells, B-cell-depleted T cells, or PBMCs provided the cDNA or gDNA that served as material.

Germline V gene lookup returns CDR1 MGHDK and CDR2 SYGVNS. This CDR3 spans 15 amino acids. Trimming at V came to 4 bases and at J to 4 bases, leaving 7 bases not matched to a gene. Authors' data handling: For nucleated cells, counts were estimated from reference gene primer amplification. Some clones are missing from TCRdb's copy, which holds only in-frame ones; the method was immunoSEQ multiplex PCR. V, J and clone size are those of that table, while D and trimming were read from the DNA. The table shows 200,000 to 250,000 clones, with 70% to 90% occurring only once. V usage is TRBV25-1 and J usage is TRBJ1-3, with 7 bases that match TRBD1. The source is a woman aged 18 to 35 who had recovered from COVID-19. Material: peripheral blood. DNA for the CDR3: TGTGCCAGCAGTGCAACTACAGGGGCGGGAAACACCATATATTTT. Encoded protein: CASSATTGAGNTIYF.